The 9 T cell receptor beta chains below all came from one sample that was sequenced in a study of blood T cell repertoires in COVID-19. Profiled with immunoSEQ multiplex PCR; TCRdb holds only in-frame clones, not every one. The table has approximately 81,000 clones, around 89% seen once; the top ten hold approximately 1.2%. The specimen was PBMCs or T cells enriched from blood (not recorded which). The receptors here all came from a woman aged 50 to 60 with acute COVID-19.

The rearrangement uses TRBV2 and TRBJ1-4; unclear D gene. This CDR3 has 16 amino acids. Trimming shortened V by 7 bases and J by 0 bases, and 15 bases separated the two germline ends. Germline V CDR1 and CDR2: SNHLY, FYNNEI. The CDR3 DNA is TGTGCCAGCAACCCTGGACTCCTAGCAACTAATGAAAAACTGTTTTTT. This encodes CASNPGLLATNEKLFF.

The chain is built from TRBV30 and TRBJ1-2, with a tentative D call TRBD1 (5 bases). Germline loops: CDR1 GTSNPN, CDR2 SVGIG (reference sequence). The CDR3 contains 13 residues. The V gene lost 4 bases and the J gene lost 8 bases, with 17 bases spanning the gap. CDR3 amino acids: CAWTAGGGAGYTF. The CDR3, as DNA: TGTGCCTGGACCGCTGGGGGAGGAGCCGGCTACACCTTC.

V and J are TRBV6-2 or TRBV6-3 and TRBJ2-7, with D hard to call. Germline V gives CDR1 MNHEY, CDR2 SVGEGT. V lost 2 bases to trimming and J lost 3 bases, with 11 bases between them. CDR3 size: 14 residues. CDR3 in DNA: TGTGCCAGCAGTTACGAGACTGCGCACTACGAGCAGTACTTC. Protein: CASSYETAHYEQYF.

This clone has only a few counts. The CDR3 sequence is CAWSVSSYNSPLHF. CDR3 bases: TGTGCCTGGAGTGTGAGCTCCTATAATTCACCCCTCCACTTT. The chain couples TRBV30 to TRBJ1-6; D gene uncertain. Trimming removed 0 bases from V and 0 bases from J, with 3 bases in between. Germline-derived CDR1 and CDR2 are GTSNPN and SVGIG (reference sequence). The CDR3 extends over 14 amino acids.

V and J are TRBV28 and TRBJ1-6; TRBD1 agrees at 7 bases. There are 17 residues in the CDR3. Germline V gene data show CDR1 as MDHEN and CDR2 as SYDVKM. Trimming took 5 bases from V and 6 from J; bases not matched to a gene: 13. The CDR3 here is CASSAFRGFPPNSPLHF. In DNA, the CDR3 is TGTGCCAGCAGTGCCTTCAGGGGGTTTCCCCCTAATTCACCCCTCCACTTT. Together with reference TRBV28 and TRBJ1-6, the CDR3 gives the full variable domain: DVKVTQSSRYLVKRTGEKVFLECVQDMDHENMFWYRQDPGLGLRLIYFSYDVKMKEKGDIPEGYSVSREKKERFSLILESASTNQTSMYLCASSAFRGFPPNSPLHFGNGTRLTVT.

CDR3 protein: CASSRSRGDDQPQHF. Written as DNA, the CDR3 is TGTGCCAGCAGCCGCTCCAGGGGAGATGATCAGCCCCAGCATTTT. The genes are TRBV7-6 and TRBJ1-5; D is possibly TRBD1 (6 bases). The germline V and J ends were trimmed by 5 bases and 5 bases, with 16 bases remaining between them. Germline assignment: CDR1 SGHVS and CDR2 FNYEAQ. This CDR3 spans 15 amino acids.

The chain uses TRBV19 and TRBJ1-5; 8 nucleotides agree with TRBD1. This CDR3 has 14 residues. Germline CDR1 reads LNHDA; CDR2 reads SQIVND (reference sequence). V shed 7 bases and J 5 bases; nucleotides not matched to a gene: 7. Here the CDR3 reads CASNIQGAYQPQHF. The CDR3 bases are TGTGCCAGTAACATTCAGGGGGCCTATCAGCCCCAGCATTTT.

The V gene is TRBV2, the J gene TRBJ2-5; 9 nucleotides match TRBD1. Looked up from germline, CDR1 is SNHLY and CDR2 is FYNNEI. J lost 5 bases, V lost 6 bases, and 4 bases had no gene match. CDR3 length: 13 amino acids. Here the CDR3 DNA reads TGTGCCAGCAGGCAGACAGGGGGGGAGACCCAGTACTTC. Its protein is CASRQTGGETQYF.

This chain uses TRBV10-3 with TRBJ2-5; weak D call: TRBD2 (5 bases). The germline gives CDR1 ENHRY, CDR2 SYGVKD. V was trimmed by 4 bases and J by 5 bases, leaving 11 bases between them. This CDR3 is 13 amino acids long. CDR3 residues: CAISAREMETQYF. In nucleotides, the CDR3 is TGTGCCATCAGTGCTAGGGAGATGGAGACCCAGTACTTC.